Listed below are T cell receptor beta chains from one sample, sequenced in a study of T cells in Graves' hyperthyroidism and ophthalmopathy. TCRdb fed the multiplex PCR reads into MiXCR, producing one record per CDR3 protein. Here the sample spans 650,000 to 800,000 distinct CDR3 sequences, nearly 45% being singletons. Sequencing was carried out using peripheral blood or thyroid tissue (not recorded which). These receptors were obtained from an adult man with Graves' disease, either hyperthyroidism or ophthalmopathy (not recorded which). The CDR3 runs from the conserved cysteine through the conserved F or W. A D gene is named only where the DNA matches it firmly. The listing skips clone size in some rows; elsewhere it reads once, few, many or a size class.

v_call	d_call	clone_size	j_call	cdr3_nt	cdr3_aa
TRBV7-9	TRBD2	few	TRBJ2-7	TGTGCCAGCAGCCCCCCACCGGGACTAGCTTCCTACGAGCAGTACTTC	CASSPPPGLASYEQYF
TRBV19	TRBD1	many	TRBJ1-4	TGTGCCACCACCGAGGGACAGAATGAAAAACTGTTTTTT	CATTEGQNEKLFF
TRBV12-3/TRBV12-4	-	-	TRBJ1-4	TGTGCCAGCACCCAGCTGGACGGAAAACTGTTTTTT	CASTQLDGKLFF
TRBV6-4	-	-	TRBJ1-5	TGTGCCAGCAGTATGCCGACAGATAGCAATCAGCCCCAGCATTTT	CASSMPTDSNQPQHF
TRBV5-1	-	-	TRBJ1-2	TGCGCCAGCAGCTTGGGACATTCCTCCTATGGCTACACCTTC	CASSLGHSSYGYTF
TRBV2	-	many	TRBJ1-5	TGTGCCAGCAGGGGAAATCAGCCCCAGCATTTT	CASRGNQPQHF
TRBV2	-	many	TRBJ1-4	TGTGCCAGCAGGCGGGACCAGAGCGAAAAACTGTTTTTT	CASRRDQSEKLFF
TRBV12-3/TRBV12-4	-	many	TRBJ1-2	TGTGCCAGCAGTTCCACGGTGCATGGCTACACCTTC	CASSSTVHGYTF
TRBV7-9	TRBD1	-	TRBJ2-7	TGTGCCAGCACCCGAAAGGGGGCGGTGGTATGGGAGCAGTACTTC	CASTRKGAVVWEQYF
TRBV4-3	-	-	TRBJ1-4	TGCGCCAGCGGCCCGACGACATTTGAGGTCGAAAAACTGTTTTTT	CASGPTTFEVEKLFF
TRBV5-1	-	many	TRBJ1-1	TGTGCCAGCAGCTTAGGAGGGGCGGGCACTGAAGCTTTCTTT	CASSLGGAGTEAFF
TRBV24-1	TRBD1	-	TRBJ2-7	TGTGCCAGCAGTGTGGGACAGTTCTCCTACGAGCAGTACTTC	CASSVGQFSYEQYF
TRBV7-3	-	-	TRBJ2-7	TGTGCCAGCAGCTTAAAAAGGTCGGGCAACTACGAGCAGTACTTC	CASSLKRSGNYEQYF
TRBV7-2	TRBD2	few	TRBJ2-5	TGTGCCAGCAACTCCATAGCGGGGCGTCGGACCCAGTACTTC	CASNSIAGRRTQYF
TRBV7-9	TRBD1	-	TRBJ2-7	TGTGCCAGCAGCCTAGGGGGCGAACTCACCGCCCCCTACGAGCAGTACTTC	CASSLGGELTAPYEQYF
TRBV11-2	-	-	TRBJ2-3	TGTGCCAGCAGCTTAGGGGCAATCACAGATACGCAGTATTTT	CASSLGAITDTQYF
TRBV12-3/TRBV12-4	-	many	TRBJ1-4	TGTGCCAGCAGCTTAGGATCAACTAATGAAAAACTGTTTTTT	CASSLGSTNEKLFF
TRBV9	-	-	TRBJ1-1	TGTGCCAGCGGAGGGTTCTCCGAAGCTTTCTTT	CASGGFSEAFF
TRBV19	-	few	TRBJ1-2	TGTGCCAGTACAGAACCGGGACGGCTGAACTATGGCTACACCTTC	CASTEPGRLNYGYTF
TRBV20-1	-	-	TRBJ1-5	TGCAGTGCTAGTTTAGCGGGGGGCAAACAGCCCCAGCATTTT	CSASLAGGKQPQHF
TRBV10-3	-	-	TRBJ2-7	TGTGCCATCAGTGAGGAGGCGAAGCAGTACTTC	CAISEEAKQYF
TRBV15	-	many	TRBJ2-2	TGTGCCACCAGCAGAGAGGCCGGGGGCGGGGAGCTGTTTTTT	CATSREAGGGELFF
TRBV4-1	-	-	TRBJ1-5	TGCGCCAGCAGCCACACAGGGTTGGGGCAGCCCCAGCATTTT	CASSHTGLGQPQHF
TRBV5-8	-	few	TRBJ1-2	TGTGCCAGCAGCTCGGCGCGATCCCCTAAGGGCTACACCTTC	CASSSARSPKGYTF
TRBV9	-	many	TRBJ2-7	TGTGCCAGCAGCGGCCCTAGAGGCGAGCAGTACTTC	CASSGPRGEQYF
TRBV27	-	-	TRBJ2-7	TGTGCCAGCAGTTCACCGGGCCACGAGCAGTACTTC	CASSSPGHEQYF
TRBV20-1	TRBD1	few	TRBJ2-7	TGCAGTGCTAGTTATGGGACAGACGAGCAGTACTTC	CSASYGTDEQYF
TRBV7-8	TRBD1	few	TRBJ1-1	TGTGCCAGCAGCTTATTGGTCCGGGACAGGTCGAACACTGAAGCTTTCTTT	CASSLLVRDRSNTEAFF
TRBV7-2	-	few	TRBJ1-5	TGTGCCAGCAGCTTAGTCCAGGCAGGTCAGCCCCAGCATTTT	CASSLVQAGQPQHF
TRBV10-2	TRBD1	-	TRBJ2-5	TGCGCCACCGGACAGGGGGGGGAGACCCAGTACTTC	CATGQGGETQYF
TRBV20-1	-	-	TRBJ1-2	TGCAGTCCTCTACCACGAAGGGACTATGGCTACACCTTC	CSPLPRRDYGYTF
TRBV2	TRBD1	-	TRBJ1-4	TGTGCCAGCAGTGAATCGCAGGGACAGTGGAAACTGTTTTTT	CASSESQGQWKLFF
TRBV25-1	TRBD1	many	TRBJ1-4	TGTGCCAGCAGTGACAGGCAGGGGGTGGATGAAAAACTGTTTTTT	CASSDRQGVDEKLFF
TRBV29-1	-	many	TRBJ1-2	TGCAGCGTTGGCATGGGGGAAATCTTCTTGGGTGGCTACACCTTC	CSVGMGEIFLGGYTF
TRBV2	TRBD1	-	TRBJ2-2	TGTGCCAGCAGGGGACAGGGACTAAACACCGGGGAGCTGTTTTTT	CASRGQGLNTGELFF
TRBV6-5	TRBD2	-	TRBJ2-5	TGTGCCAGCAGTTACCAACTAGCGGGGGTTGAGACCCAGTACTTC	CASSYQLAGVETQYF
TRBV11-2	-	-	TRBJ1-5	TGTGCCAGCAGCTTTTTGGGGAGAGGGCAGCCCCAGCATTTT	CASSFLGRGQPQHF
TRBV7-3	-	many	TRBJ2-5	TGTGCCAGCAGCTCCCGGGCCCAAGAGACCCAGTACTTC	CASSSRAQETQYF
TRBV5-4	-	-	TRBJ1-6	TGTGCCAGCAGCTTGATTGCAGGGGAGATCAAGAATTCACCCCTCCACTTT	CASSLIAGEIKNSPLHF
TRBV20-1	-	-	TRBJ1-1	TGCAGTGCCCTTTCTCCTGGGAGCACTGAAACTTTCTTT	CSALSPGSTETFF
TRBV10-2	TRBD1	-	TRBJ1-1	TGCGCCAGCGGTACAGGGGGCTTGAACACTGAAGCTTTCTTT	CASGTGGLNTEAFF
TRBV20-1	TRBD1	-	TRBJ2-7	TGCAGTGCTTTGGACAGGGACTACGAGCAGTACTTC	CSALDRDYEQYF
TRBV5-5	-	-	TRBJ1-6	TGTGCCAGCAGCTTGGTAGGGGATTCTTCACCCCTCCACTTT	CASSLVGDSSPLHF
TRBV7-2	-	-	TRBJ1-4	TGTGCCAGCAGCTTGGTGGCAGGGTCTAATGAAAAACTGTTTTTT	CASSLVAGSNEKLFF
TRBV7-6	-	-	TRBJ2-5	TGTGCCAGCAATCAAGACGTCCCCCAGACCCAGTACTTC	CASNQDVPQTQYF